This TCR beta chain was recovered during a study of OX40 agonist ivuxolimab in advanced cancers. The table came from immunoSEQ multiplex PCR; TCRdb's copy has only in-frame clones and leaves some out. Among 45,000 or so clones listed, 75% to 85% were seen once. The ends were cut back, 2 bases at V and 0 bases at J, with 16 bases in the middle. CDR1 LGHNA and CDR2 YSLEER come from the germline V gene. CDR3 length equals 18 residues. J is TRBJ1-4 and V is TRBV4-3; weak D call: TRBD1 (6 bases). This receptor was identified in an adult with an advanced solid tumor such as melanoma, head and neck, liver or kidney cancer. The source material was CD4+ or CD8+ T cells sorted from blood, sampled in a trial of the OX40 agonist ivuxolimab. CDR3 in DNA: TGCGCCAGCAGCCAATTTGGGTTGGGGGCCTCAACTAATGAAAAACTGTTTTTT. Its protein product is CASSQFGLGASTNEKLFF.